Listed below are T cell receptor beta chains from one sample, sequenced in a study of T cells after yellow fever vaccination. TCRdb redid the calling of the 5' RACE reads with MiXCR, one entry per CDR3 protein. The sample includes about 550,000 distinct CDR3 sequences, about 19% of them seen just once. The sequenced sample was PBMCs, obtained 15 days after the yellow fever booster vaccination. The receptors come from a man aged 25 to 45 who received the YFV17D yellow fever vaccine. CDR3s include the opening cysteine and the closing phenylalanine or tryptophan. D genes are given only for firm matches. Expanded clones get a size class; other rows say once, few or many, or leave the size out.

v_call	clone_size	d_call	j_call	cdr3_nt	cdr3_aa
TRBV5-1	NA	NA	TRBJ2-1	TGCGCCAGCAGCTTGGGTAGTGTCTCCTACAATGAGCAGTTCTTC	CASSLGSVSYNEQFF
TRBV6-1	NA	NA	TRBJ2-4	TGTGCCAGCAGTCCCACAGTAGCCAAAAACATTCAGTACTTC	CASSPTVAKNIQYF
TRBV7-2	NA	NA	TRBJ1-5	TGTGCCAGCAGCTTAGCGGTACGGACCGGTCAGCCCCAGCATTTT	CASSLAVRTGQPQHF
TRBV4-2	once	TRBD1	TRBJ2-6	TGTGCCAGCAGCACCCGACAGGGGGCTTATTCTGGGGCCAACGTCCTGACTTTC	CASSTRQGAYSGANVLTF
TRBV29-1	few	TRBD1	TRBJ2-1	TGCAGCGTGGGACAGCTCTCCTACAATGAGCAGTTCTTC	CSVGQLSYNEQFF
TRBV5-5	NA	NA	TRBJ2-7	TGTGCCACAGATCCCGGGACAACAGACTACGAGCAGTACTTC	CATDPGTTDYEQYF
TRBV20-1	NA	NA	TRBJ2-2	TGCAGTGCGAGCGCGGGACATACGAACACCGGGGAGCTGTTTTTT	CSASAGHTNTGELFF
TRBV5-1	few	TRBD1	TRBJ2-7	TGCGCCAGCAGCTTGGTCGGGGACAGGGACGAGCAGTACTTC	CASSLVGDRDEQYF
TRBV5-1	few	TRBD2	TRBJ2-3	TGCGCCAGCAAACTAGCGGGCGAAAGCACAGATACGCAGTATTTT	CASKLAGESTDTQYF
TRBV7-9	NA	TRBD1	TRBJ2-3	TGTGCCAGCAGCTGGACAGGGCGCACAGATACGCAGTATTTT	CASSWTGRTDTQYF
TRBV7-2	few	NA	TRBJ1-5	TGTGCCAGCTCCTCTTCTGGGGGTACCTATCAGCCCCAGCATTTT	CASSSSGGTYQPQHF
TRBV7-9	many	NA	TRBJ2-5	TGTGCCAGCAGCTTCAGGGGTCCCCAAGAGACCCAGTACTTC	CASSFRGPQETQYF
TRBV24-1	NA	NA	TRBJ2-1	TGTGCCACCAGTTCAGGGCCCCTCTCTAGCTCCTACAATGAGCAGTTCTTC	CATSSGPLSSSYNEQFF
TRBV20-1	NA	TRBD2	TRBJ2-1	TGCAGTGCTAGATGGGGTAGCGGGAGGGGGTCGGGCAATGAGCAGTTCTTC	CSARWGSGRGSGNEQFF
TRBV7-2	few	TRBD2	TRBJ2-7	TGTGCCAGCAGCTTAGTGGGGACTAGCGGGAGGGCATACGAGCAGTACTTC	CASSLVGTSGRAYEQYF
TRBV15	NA	NA	TRBJ1-1	TGTGCCACCAGCAGAGATAGGTGGAACACTGAAGCTTTCTTT	CATSRDRWNTEAFF
TRBV5-1	NA	NA	TRBJ2-5	TGCGCCAGCAGCTTCCACGGACAACCAGGGGAGACCCAGTACTTC	CASSFHGQPGETQYF
TRBV27	few	NA	TRBJ2-2	TGTGCCAGCAGCAGACAAACTGGTTACACCGGGGAGCTGTTTTTT	CASSRQTGYTGELFF
TRBV7-2	few	NA	TRBJ2-1	TGTGCCAGCAGCTTAGGGAGGGGGCTGGACAATGAGCAGTTCTTC	CASSLGRGLDNEQFF
TRBV6-5	few	NA	TRBJ2-5	TGTGCCAGCAGTTACTCATATTCGGGACAAGGGCAAGAGACCCAGTACTTC	CASSYSYSGQGQETQYF
TRBV14	few	NA	TRBJ1-1	TGTGCCAGCAGCGCCGGGTACACTGAAGCTTTCTTT	CASSAGYTEAFF
TRBV29-1	NA	NA	TRBJ2-1	TGCAGCGTTGTTCTAGGGGGGACCTATGAGCAGTTCTTC	CSVVLGGTYEQFF
TRBV7-2	NA	NA	TRBJ2-1	TGTGCCAGCAGCTTAGTACGGGAGTGGGGGAATGAGCAGTTCTTC	CASSLVREWGNEQFF
TRBV11-2	few	TRBD1	TRBJ2-1	TGTGCCAGCATCACAGGGGGCTCCTACAATGAGCAGTTCTTC	CASITGGSYNEQFF
TRBV29-1	NA	TRBD1	TRBJ2-7	TGCAGCGTTCGTTCCGGGGGACAGGGGGAGCAGTACTTC	CSVRSGGQGEQYF
TRBV10-1	many	NA	TRBJ2-2	TGCGCCAGCAGTGATGTGGGGCGCGGCGGGGAGCTGTTTTTT	CASSDVGRGGELFF
TRBV11-2	NA	NA	TRBJ2-1	TGTGCCAGCAGCTTAGGTGGGGCCCAATACAATGAGCAGTTCTTC	CASSLGGAQYNEQFF
TRBV5-1	few	NA	TRBJ2-3	TGCGCCAGCAGCTTGGCCTCCGCGGCTGGTGATACGCAGTATTTT	CASSLASAAGDTQYF
TRBV5-1	once	NA	TRBJ2-7	TGCGCCAGCAGCTTAAAAAATCACGAGCAGTACTTC	CASSLKNHEQYF
TRBV5-6	NA	NA	TRBJ2-2	TGTGCCAGCAGCCTGATTCCCGGGGAGCTGTTTTTT	CASSLIPGELFF
TRBV20-1	NA	NA	TRBJ1-2	TGCAGTGCTAGACACCACGGCGGCTATGGCTACACCTTC	CSARHHGGYGYTF
TRBV6-2/TRBV6-3	NA	NA	TRBJ2-1	TGTGCCAGCAGACTACCCGGTTCCTACAATGAGCAGTTCTTC	CASRLPGSYNEQFF
TRBV9	NA	TRBD2	TRBJ2-3	TGTGCCAGCAGCGTAGAATTAGCGGGAGACTGGGGCCGCACAGATACGCAGTATTTT	CASSVELAGDWGRTDTQYF
TRBV28	once	TRBD2	TRBJ2-1	TGTGCCAGCAAACCTCCCCTAGCGGGACATGGTCGAGAGCAGTTCTTC	CASKPPLAGHGREQFF
TRBV20-1	NA	NA	TRBJ2-7	TGCAGTGCTAGAGATGTACTGACTTACGAGCAGTACTTC	CSARDVLTYEQYF
TRBV5-6	few	TRBD1	TRBJ1-6	TGTGCCAGCAGCCCCGGACAGGGTCGATCACCCCTCCACTTT	CASSPGQGRSPLHF